The 11 T cell receptor beta chains below were found in one sample sequenced in a study of T cell repertoires in cytomegalovirus infection. TCRdb fed the reads into MiXCR, producing one record per CDR3 protein. The repertoire holds roughly 180,000 distinct CDR3 sequences, roughly a fifth seen once, with about 25% in the top ten. Which antigens these TCRs recognize remains unknown. The starting material was CD8+ T cells from cultured PBMCs, obtained from culture after CMV antigen stimulation. These receptors were taken from a human donor in good health (CMV status not recorded). Some clones in this sample may be carry-over from other donors' samples.

This clonotype came up many times. The V call is TRBV5-5, the J call TRBJ1-2; 11 nucleotides agree with TRBD1. The V and J ends lost 2 bases and 8 bases, in that order; junction bases with no gene match: 8. The CDR3 length is 15 residues. The germline CDR1 and CDR2 sequences are SGHKS and YYEKEE (reference sequence). The DNA for the CDR3 is TGTGCCAGCAGCTTCCCGGACAGGGGGCCCGAGGGCTACACCTTC. Translating gives CASSFPDRGPEGYTF.

The chain couples TRBV30 to TRBJ2-3; D possibly corresponds to TRBD1 (5 bases). CDR3 length: 14 residues. Trimming removed 1 base at V and 5 bases at J, with 13 bases between. Germline loops: CDR1 GTSNPN, CDR2 SVGIG (reference sequence). The CDR3 sequence: CAWSAAGLRDTQYF. The CDR3 DNA follows: TGTGCCTGGAGTGCCGCAGGGTTAAGAGATACGCAGTATTTT. Supplemented by reference TRBV30 and TRBJ2-3, the full variable domain reads SQTIHQWPATLVQPVGSPLSLECTVEGTSNPNLYWYRQAAGRGLQLLFYSVGIGQISSEVPQNLSASRPQDRQFILSSKKLLLSDSGFYLCAWSAAGLRDTQYFGPGTRLTVL.

This chain joins TRBV7-9 and TRBJ2-6, with TRBD1 matching over 7 bases. With V trimmed by 3 bases and J by 0 bases, 8 bases remained unmatched. Germline-derived CDR1 and CDR2 are SEHNR and FQNEAQ (reference sequence). The CDR3 spans 18 residues. The CDR3 sequence: CASSLMDRRVSGANVLTF. CDR3 coding DNA: TGTGCCAGCAGCTTGATGGACAGGCGGGTCTCTGGGGCCAACGTCCTGACTTTC.

The CDR3 loop reads CASSFAPNEQFF. CDR3 bases: TGTGCCAGCAGCTTCGCCCCCAATGAGCAGTTCTTC. V gene TRBV7-2 combines with J gene TRBJ2-1; no firm D call. Trimming left V 3 bases short and J 6 bases short, with 6 bases between. The CDR3 loop spans 12 amino acids. Germline V gene data show CDR1 as SGHTA and CDR2 as FQGNSA. Combining the CDR3 with reference TRBV7-2 and TRBJ2-1 gives the whole variable domain GAGVSQSPSNKVTEKGKDVELRCDPISGHTALYWYRQSLGQGLEFLIYFQGNSAPDKSGLPSDRFSAERTGGSVSTLTIQRTQQEDSAVYLCASSFAPNEQFFGPGTRLTVL.

The rearrangement links TRBV28 to TRBJ1-3; D is unresolved. V lost 1 base and J lost 3, with 13 bases in between. The CDR3 sequence is 16 residues long. Looked up from germline, CDR1 is MDHEN and CDR2 is SYDVKM. CDR3 sequence: CASSLSPWAHGNTIYF. The CDR3 coding sequence is TGTGCCAGCAGTTTATCCCCCTGGGCTCATGGAAACACCATATATTTT.

This clonotype occurred many times. V usage is TRBV7-2 and J usage is TRBJ1-1; D is uncertain. Trimming stripped 1 base from V and 4 bases from J, with 4 bases between. In germline, CDR1 is SGHTA, CDR2 FQGNSA. The CDR3 runs 12 residues. CDR3 bases: TGTGCCAGCAGCTTAGGAGTCACTGAAGCTTTCTTT. Translation: CASSLGVTEAFF.

This clonotype has a handful of counts. This chain connects TRBV7-2 to TRBJ1-2; D remains ambiguous. V was cut by 5 bases and J by 3 bases, with 16 bases left in between. Germline CDR1 reads SGHTA; CDR2 reads FQGNSA. CDR3 length: 15 amino acids. This CDR3 reads CASSPPWADYYGYTF. CDR3 sequence (DNA): TGTGCCAGCAGCCCTCCGTGGGCGGATTACTATGGCTACACCTTC.

There are many counts of this clonotype. This chain connects TRBV7-3 to TRBJ2-3, with TRBD2 matching 11 bases. The CDR3 spans 15 residues. Germline V gives CDR1 SGHTA, CDR2 FQGTGA. V lost 4 bases to trimming and J lost 7 bases; unmatched junction nucleotides: 7. This CDR3 reads CASSYTSGGFHTQYF. In DNA, the CDR3 is TGTGCCAGCAGCTACACTAGCGGGGGTTTCCATACGCAGTATTTT.

V is TRBV6-2 or TRBV6-3 and J is TRBJ1-1; no clear D gene. The CDR3 is made up of 13 amino acids. V was clipped by 0 bases and J by 6 bases, with 8 bases between them. The germline V gene has CDR1 MNHEY and CDR2 SVGEGT. CDR3 amino acids: CASSYSDTPEAFF. The CDR3 bases are TGTGCCAGCAGTTACTCTGATACACCTGAAGCTTTCTTT.

This clonotype was counted a few times. CDR3: CASSSLADYRRHEQFF. The CDR3 DNA reads TGTGCCAGCAGTTCTCTAGCGGACTATAGAAGGCATGAGCAGTTCTTC. V and J are TRBV6-6 and TRBJ2-1; 7 bases fit TRBD2. Germline CDR1 reads MNHNY; CDR2 reads SVGAGI (reference sequence). The CDR3 has 16 residues. J lost 8 bases, V lost 4 bases, and 14 bases had no gene match.

The chain couples TRBV12-3 or TRBV12-4 to TRBJ1-6; D is ambiguous. The CDR3 contains 13 residues. With 7 bases removed from V and 7 bases from J, the gap between germline ends came to 11 bases. This chain's CDR3 is CASNSRRNSPLHF. CDR3 nucleotide sequence: TGTGCCAGCAACTCTAGACGGAATTCACCCCTCCACTTT.